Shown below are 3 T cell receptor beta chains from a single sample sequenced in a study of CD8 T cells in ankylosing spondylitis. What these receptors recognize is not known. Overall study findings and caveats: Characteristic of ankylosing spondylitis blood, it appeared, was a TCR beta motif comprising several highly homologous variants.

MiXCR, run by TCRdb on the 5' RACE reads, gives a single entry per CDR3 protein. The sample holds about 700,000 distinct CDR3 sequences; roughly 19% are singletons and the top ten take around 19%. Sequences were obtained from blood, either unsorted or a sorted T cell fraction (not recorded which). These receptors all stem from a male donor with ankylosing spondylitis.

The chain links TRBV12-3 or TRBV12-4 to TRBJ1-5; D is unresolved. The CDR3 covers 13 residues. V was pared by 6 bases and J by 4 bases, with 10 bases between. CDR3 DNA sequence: TGTGCCAGCAGGTACCGGGGAAATCAGCCCCAGCATTTT. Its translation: CASRYRGNQPQHF.

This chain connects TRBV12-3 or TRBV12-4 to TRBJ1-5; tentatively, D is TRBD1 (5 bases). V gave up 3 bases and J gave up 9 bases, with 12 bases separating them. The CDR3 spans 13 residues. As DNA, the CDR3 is TGTGCCAGCAGTTTGGGGGAAATGATGCCCCAGCATTTT. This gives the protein CASSLGEMMPQHF.

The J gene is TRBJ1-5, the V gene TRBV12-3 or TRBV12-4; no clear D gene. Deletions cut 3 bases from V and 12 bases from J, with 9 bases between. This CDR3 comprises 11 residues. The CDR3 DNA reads TGTGCCAGCAGTTTCACGGCAGACCAGCATTTT. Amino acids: CASSFTADQHF.